Below, 28 T cell receptor beta chains from the same sample are listed, as sequenced in a study of tumor-infiltrating lymphocytes in localized non-small cell lung cancer. Clones were sequenced by immunoSEQ multiplex PCR, and TCRdb holds only the in-frame ones, with some missing. Of 24,000 or so clones listed, just under 70% are singletons. The sequencing input was lung tumor tissue. The source is a human donor with non-small cell lung cancer.

The chain uses TRBV25-1 and TRBJ1-2; possibly TRBD1 for D (6 bases). Germline-derived CDR1 and CDR2 are MGHDK and SYGVNS. Trimming left V 1 base short and J 7 bases short, with 13 bases between. The CDR3 runs 14 residues. The CDR3 loop is CASSESHRVGGYTF. CDR3 DNA: TGTGCCAGCAGTGAATCCCACAGGGTTGGTGGCTACACCTTC.

V usage is TRBV11-2 and J usage is TRBJ1-2; 7 bases are shared with TRBD1. Germline V lookup: CDR1 SGHAT, CDR2 FQNNGV. The CDR3 spans 14 residues. Germline trimming cut 1 base from V and 7 bases from J; bases unmatched to any gene: 6. The CDR3 protein is CASSLGFRGGGYTF. Here the CDR3 DNA reads TGTGCCAGCAGCTTAGGGTTCAGGGGGGGTGGCTACACCTTC.

The table lists this clone with a few counts. The chain joins TRBV5-4 to TRBJ2-7, with 10 positions matching TRBD2. V was pared by 4 bases and J by 0 bases, with 7 bases of the junction left unmatched. The CDR3 has 16 amino acids. The germline CDR1 and CDR2 sequences are SGHNT and YYREEE (reference sequence). The CDR3 region has the DNA TGTGCCAGCAGCGGCTCCGGGACTAGCGTCTCCTACGAGCAGTACTTC. Encoded protein: CASSGSGTSVSYEQYF.

This chain connects TRBV5-8 to TRBJ2-3; 7 bases map to TRBD1. Germline CDR1 is SGHTS and CDR2 is YDEGEE. This CDR3 has 15 amino acids. V shed 5 bases, J shed 7 bases, and the junction held 13 bases outside the gene matches. The CDR3 nucleotides are TGTGCCAGCAGTTATCACCGGGACAGAACTAATACGCAGTATTTT. This translates into CASSYHRDRTNTQYF.

J is TRBJ2-7 and V is TRBV5-1; 7 nucleotides line up with TRBD1. Germline loops: CDR1 SGHRS, CDR2 YFSETQ. The CDR3 consists of 13 residues. The ends lost 5 bases at V and 2 bases at J; junction bases unmatched: 4. The CDR3 nucleotides are TGCGCCAGCAGAGGGACAGATGCCTACGAGCAGTACTTC. This encodes CASRGTDAYEQYF.

V is TRBV5-1 and J is TRBJ1-3; tentatively, D is TRBD1 (5 bases). The CDR3 has 15 residues. Germline V gene sequence: CDR1 SGHRS, CDR2 YFSETQ. Trimming cost V 8 bases and J 0 bases, with 15 bases left between them. The CDR3 coding sequence is TGCGCCAGGAGACGAGACAGCCTCTCTGGAAACACCATATATTTT. Translating gives CARRRDSLSGNTIYF.

The chain employs TRBV18 and TRBJ1-2, with D possibly being TRBD1 (5 bases). The ends were cut back, 7 bases at V and 6 bases at J, with 18 bases in the middle. Per germline, CDR1 KGHSH and CDR2 LQKENI. CDR3 length: 14 residues. The CDR3 DNA sequence: TGTGCCAGCTTTTCGGGGGGTGTTAAGCATGGCTACACCTTC. Its translation: CASFSGGVKHGYTF.

The J gene is TRBJ2-1, the V gene TRBV11-2; possible D gene TRBD1, 5 bases. This CDR3 is 13 amino acids long. In germline, CDR1 is SGHAT, CDR2 FQNNGV. Deletions cut 2 bases from V and 5 bases from J, with 7 bases between. In DNA form, the CDR3 reads TGTGCCAGCAGCTTACAGGGAAACAATGAGCAGTTCTTC. Encoded protein: CASSLQGNNEQFF.

This clone is medium-sized by share. The genes are TRBV2 and TRBJ2-2, with D perhaps TRBD1 (5 bases). The V end lost 2 bases, the J end lost 5 bases, and 9 bases lay between the germline ends. Germline lookup yields CDR1 SNHLY and CDR2 FYNNEI. This CDR3 is built from 14 residues. The CDR3 sequence: CASSEYRGTGELFF. The CDR3 bases are TGTGCCAGCAGTGAATATAGGGGAACCGGGGAGCTGTTTTTT. Full variable domain (rest looked up from reference TRBV2 and TRBJ2-2): EPEVTQTPSHQVTQMGQEVILRCVPISNHLYFYWYRQILGQKVEFLVSFYNNEISEKSEIFDDQFSVERPDGSNFTLKIRSTKLEDSAMYFCASSEYRGTGELFFGEGSRLTVL.

The sample holds one count of this clone. The V and J genes are TRBV5-4 and TRBJ2-7; D not certain. The CDR3 spans 14 residues. Trimming shortened V by 2 bases and J by 0 bases, and 9 bases separated the two germline ends. Germline CDR1 and CDR2: SGHNT and YYREEE (reference sequence). The CDR3 DNA sequence: TGTGCCAGCAGCTTCGGTAGTAACTCCTACGAGCAGTACTTC. Encoded protein: CASSFGSNSYEQYF.

This clone appeared a few times. The CDR3 protein is CASSPGTRINTGELFF. In nucleotides, the CDR3 is TGTGCCAGCTCACCCGGGACACGGATTAACACCGGGGAGCTGTTTTTT. This chain uses TRBV11-3 with TRBJ2-2; a weak D match, TRBD1 (6 bases). This CDR3 contains 16 residues. With 8 bases removed from V and 2 bases from J, the gap between germline ends came to 18 bases. The germline V gene has CDR1 SGHNT and CDR2 YENEEA.

This rearrangement joins TRBV28 to TRBJ2-5; no clear D. In germline, CDR1 is MDHEN, CDR2 SYDVKM. The CDR3 is made up of 13 amino acids. V lost 5 bases and J lost 4, with 11 bases in between. For the CDR3, the DNA is TGTGCCAGCAGTCCGCCCGGGTCAGAGACCCAGTACTTC. Translated: CASSPPGSETQYF.

The chain has TRBV15 and TRBJ1-5, with no clear D. The CDR3 is 12 residues long. The germline CDR1 and CDR2 sequences are LNHNV and YYDKDF (reference sequence). Trimming stripped 7 bases from V and 0 bases from J, with 4 bases between. CDR3 region: CATNPSNQPQHF. The CDR3 region has the DNA TGTGCCACCAATCCTAGCAATCAGCCCCAGCATTTT.

The chain has TRBV9 and TRBJ1-2; D gene ambiguous. The V end lost 4 bases, the J end lost 5 bases, and 9 bases lay between the germline ends. The CDR3 has 12 amino acids. The germline CDR1 and CDR2 sequences are SGDLS and YYNGEE. The CDR3 DNA follows: TGTGCCAGCAGCTCCGGACCATATGGCTACACCTTC. It encodes CASSSGPYGYTF.

This sequence joins TRBV14 and TRBJ2-1; TRBD2 matches 14 bases. Germline CDR1 is SGHDN and CDR2 is FVKESK. The junction had 6 bases not matched to a gene; V was cut back by 1 base and J by 7 bases. The CDR3 covers 17 residues. The CDR3: CASSQARGLAGVNEQFF. CDR3 nucleotide sequence: TGTGCCAGCAGCCAAGCCCGGGGACTAGCGGGAGTGAATGAGCAGTTCTTC. Combining the CDR3 with reference TRBV14 and TRBJ2-1 gives the whole variable domain EAGVTQFPSHSVIEKGQTVTLRCDPISGHDNLYWYRRVMGKEIKFLLHFVKESKQDESGMPNNRFLAERTGGTYSTLKVQPAELEDSGVYFCASSQARGLAGVNEQFFGPGTRLTVL.

The rearrangement joins TRBV11-2 to TRBJ1-2; D might be TRBD1 (6 bases). Per germline, CDR1 SGHAT and CDR2 FQNNGV. V dropped 5 bases and J dropped 2 bases, with 12 bases sitting between them. The CDR3 loop spans 14 amino acids. The CDR3 DNA reads as TGTGCCAGCAGCACAGGGAGAGTGAACTATGGCTACACCTTC. Its translation is CASSTGRVNYGYTF.

The V call is TRBV30, the J call TRBJ1-1; D is uncertain. V was shortened by 5 bases and J by 1 base, with 8 bases between the two germline ends. The CDR3 length is 12 residues. The germline CDR1 and CDR2 sequences are GTSNPN and SVGIG (reference sequence). The CDR3 loop reads CAWDRANTEAFF. CDR3 DNA sequence: TGTGCCTGGGACCGGGCGAACACTGAAGCTTTCTTT.

This clone was recorded only once. The rearrangement joins TRBV18 to TRBJ1-1, with D perhaps matching TRBD1 (5 bases). The germline V gene encodes CDR1 KGHSH and CDR2 LQKENI. The V gene lost 3 bases and the J gene lost 4 bases, with 12 bases spanning the gap. This CDR3 is built from 14 residues. CDR3 nucleotide sequence: TGTGCCAGCTCACCCCCCGGGACGGCCACTGAAGCTTTCTTT. Its protein is CASSPPGTATEAFF.

The DNA for the CDR3 is TGTGCCAGCAGTGAACTCGGAGCGGAGCGGACGGAGACCCAGTACTTC. Protein sequence: CASSELGAERTETQYF. The rearrangement joins TRBV25-1 to TRBJ2-5; the D gene is possibly TRBD2 (5 bases). The V end was cut by 2 bases, the J end by 5 bases, with 18 bases between. CDR3 size: 16 residues. The germline gives CDR1 MGHDK, CDR2 SYGVNS. Supplemented by reference TRBV25-1 and TRBJ2-5, the full variable domain reads EADIYQTPRYLVIGTGKKITLECSQTMGHDKMYWYQQDPGMELHLIHYSYGVNSTEKGDLSSESTVSRIRTEHFPLTLESARPSHTSQYLCASSELGAERTETQYFGPGTRLLVL.

In its sample, this clone was seen a few times. The rearrangement joins TRBV13 to TRBJ2-1; D is unresolved. The CDR3 is 13 residues long. The V gene's germline CDR1 is PRHDT and CDR2 FYEKMQ (reference sequence). V lost 5 bases and J lost 7, with 12 bases in between. CDR3 coding DNA: TGTGCCAGCAGCCCAGACCTCGAGAATGAGCAGTTCTTC. Its protein is CASSPDLENEQFF. The full variable domain, with the rest looked up from reference TRBV13 and TRBJ2-1, is AAGVIQSPRHLIKEKRETATLKCYPIPRHDTVYWYQQGPGQDPQFLISFYEKMQSDKGSIPDRFSAQQFSDYHSELNMSSLELGDSALYFCASSPDLENEQFFGPGTRLTVL.

The chain joins TRBV7-9 to TRBJ1-1; TRBD1 might be the D (5 bases). The CDR3 runs 14 residues. From germline, CDR1 is SEHNR and CDR2 FQNEAQ (reference sequence). The ends were cut back, 2 bases at V and 1 base at J, with 8 bases in the middle. CDR3 DNA: TGTGCCAGCAGCTTACAACAGGAGAACACTGAAGCTTTCTTT. Translating gives CASSLQQENTEAFF.

The V and J genes are TRBV5-6 and TRBJ2-7; D is uncertain. This CDR3 is built from 14 residues. Germline V gene data show CDR1 as SGHDT and CDR2 as YYEEEE. V was pared by 3 bases and J by 2 bases, with 12 bases between. The CDR3 loop is CASSSLSGAYEQYF. The CDR3 DNA follows: TGTGCCAGCAGCTCTCTTAGTGGGGCCTACGAGCAGTACTTC.

The chain links TRBV5-6 to TRBJ1-2; TRBD1 agrees at 12 bases. Germline lookup yields CDR1 SGHDT and CDR2 YYEEEE. The V and J ends lost 0 bases and 6 bases, in that order; junction bases with no gene match: 12. The CDR3 totals 18 residues. This CDR3 is CASSLEGTGGAGVNGYTF. CDR3 nucleotides: TGTGCCAGCAGCTTGGAAGGGACAGGGGGCGCTGGAGTAAATGGCTACACCTTC.

This clone appeared a few times. V and J are TRBV18 and TRBJ1-4, with D tentatively TRBD1 (5 bases). V lost 7 bases, J lost 2 bases, and 14 bases lay in between. The CDR3 runs to 15 residues. From germline, CDR1 is KGHSH and CDR2 LQKENI. The CDR3 sequence is CASCMGPRTNEKLFF. The CDR3 DNA sequence: TGTGCCAGCTGCATGGGGCCTCGGACTAATGAAAAACTGTTTTTT.

The CDR3: CASSLGYGGQPQHF. The CDR3 DNA follows: TGTGCCAGCAGCTTAGGGTATGGGGGTCAGCCCCAGCATTTT. V gene TRBV7-3 combines with J gene TRBJ1-5; possibly TRBD1 for D (5 bases). Trimming took off 2 bases at V and 6 bases at J, with 11 bases between the two ends. Germline V lookup: CDR1 SGHTA, CDR2 FQGTGA. The CDR3 runs 14 residues.

The rearrangement links TRBV5-1 to TRBJ1-2, with D unresolved. CDR3 length: 14 amino acids. Germline V gene lookup returns CDR1 SGHRS and CDR2 YFSETQ. The V gene lost 4 bases and the J gene lost 5 bases, with 15 bases spanning the gap. Here the CDR3 reads CASSPSSGSYGYTF. The CDR3 DNA sequence: TGCGCCAGCAGCCCATCCTCCGGATCTTATGGCTACACCTTC. Full variable domain (missing parts from reference TRBV5-1 and TRBJ1-2): KAGVTQTPRYLIKTRGQQVTLSCSPISGHRSVSWYQQTPGQGLQFLFEYFSETQRNKGNFPGRFSGRQFSNSRSEMNVSTLELGDSALYLCASSPSSGSYGYTFGSGTRLTVV.

The chain joins TRBV14 to TRBJ1-2, with D unclear. V was pared by 0 bases and J by 7 bases, with 9 bases between. CDR1 SGHDN and CDR2 FVKESK come from the germline V gene. This CDR3 contains 13 residues. DNA of the CDR3: TGTGCCAGCAGCCAAGATCTGTCGGGTGGCTACACCTTC. This codes for CASSQDLSGGYTF. Drawing the rest from reference TRBV14 and TRBJ1-2, the complete variable domain is EAGVTQFPSHSVIEKGQTVTLRCDPISGHDNLYWYRRVMGKEIKFLLHFVKESKQDESGMPNNRFLAERTGGTYSTLKVQPAELEDSGVYFCASSQDLSGGYTFGSGTRLTVV.

DNA for the CDR3: TGTGCCAGCAGCTTGAGAGGGCATCACTACGAGCAGTACTTC. Amino acids: CASSLRGHHYEQYF. The rearrangement joins TRBV5-6 to TRBJ2-7; TRBD2 might be the D (5 bases). Germline-derived CDR1 and CDR2 are SGHDT and YYEEEE. The CDR3 extends over 14 amino acids. V was cut by 1 base and J by 3 bases, with 11 bases left in between.